This T cell receptor beta chain came from a study of CD8 T cells in ankylosing spondylitis. Study results and caveats: The study looked at matched synovial fluid samples from ankylosing spondylitis patients. Disease-linked clones were reported to be significantly enriched there. Earlier authors reported some of these motif variants in reactive arthritis synovial fluid and blood.

By quantitative 5'-RACE with molecular barcodes, the TCR beta libraries were made. MiXCR was run by TCRdb on the 5' RACE reads, yielding one entry per CDR3 protein. Of about 240,000 distinct CDR3 sequences in the sample, over 8.5% are singletons; the top ten hold around 6.5%. Germline V gene sequence: CDR1 SGDLS, CDR2 YYNGEE. Deletions cut 5 bases from V and 1 base from J, with 16 bases between. The CDR3 totals 16 residues. Turning to this clonotype: No antigen is known for it.

Sequenced material: blood, either unsorted or a sorted T cell fraction (not recorded which). This TCR was recovered from a male donor with ankylosing spondylitis or in good health (not recorded which). The chain combines TRBV9 with TRBJ2-1; perhaps TRBD2 as D (5 bases). The CDR3 loop reads CASSLMQRGSYNEQFF. The CDR3 DNA sequence: TGTGCCAGCAGTCTTATGCAGCGAGGGTCCTACAATGAGCAGTTCTTC. Variable domain in full (rest from reference TRBV9 and TRBJ2-1): DSGVTQTPKHLITATGQRVTLRCSPRSGDLSVYWYQQSLDQGLQFLIQYYNGEERAKGNILERFSAQQFPDLHSELNLSSLELGDSALYFCASSLMQRGSYNEQFFGPGTRLTVL.